The source of this T cell receptor (beta chain) is a study of T cell clonality in common variable immunodeficiency. Findings and caveats of the study: Compared with healthy controls, CVID subjects showed increased TCRbeta clonality, mostly in about a third.

This clone was seen at least ten times. Antigen: not known. Just one base apart from a much larger clone, this may be a read error. Read sequence stops 3 residues before the CDR3 end, and the germline J gene provides the missing end. Other DNA sequences in the same sample also yield this CDR3. This CDR3 has 14 amino acids. Germline V lookup: CDR1 SGHRS, CDR2 YFSETQ. Deletions cut 2 bases from V and 1 base from J, with 9 bases between. Sequencing input was equivalent genomic DNA from CVID and controls. Data came from immunoSEQ multiplex PCR; TCRdb stores just in-frame clones and leaves some out. The sample has about 66,000 clones, none seen only once. Both groups were predominantly of Caucasian heritage.

The clonotype comes from a person aged 18 to 75 in good health. Sequencing input: peripheral blood mononuclear cells. J is TRBJ1-1 and V is TRBV5-1; D not certain. The CDR3 loop reads CASSFQGQNTEAFF. The CDR3 DNA, read in part, is TGCGCCAGCAGCTTCCAAGGCCAGAACACTGAA.